This TCR beta chain is drawn from a study of blood T cell repertoires in COVID-19. Across the whole study: PBMCs, B-cell-depleted T cells, or T cells provided the cDNA or gDNA that made up the material.

Germline trimming cut 0 bases from V and 10 bases from J; bases unmatched to any gene: 6. Germline V lookup: CDR1 MNHEY, CDR2 SMNVEV (reference sequence). The CDR3 covers 15 residues. Sequenced by immunoSEQ multiplex PCR; TCRdb stores in-frame clones only, minus some. The data hold around 250,000 clones, with just over 85% observed a single time. Before being deemed recovered, Cohort 3 donors had two negative PCRs, clearance, or symptom resolution. The chain combines TRBV27 with TRBJ2-1; 10 bases agree with TRBD2. Sample: PBMCs or T cells enriched from blood (not recorded which). This TCR derives from a man aged 18 to 29 who had recovered from COVID-19. The chain's CDR3 is CASSLSGTSVGEQFF. The CDR3 nucleotides are TGTGCCAGCAGTTTATCTGGGACTAGCGTGGGGGAGCAGTTCTTC.